The sequence of this TCR beta chain was determined in a study of shared clonotypes between healthy human individuals. The authors divided CD4+ cells into CD45RA+ naive and CD45RA-negative memory subsets. The assay was immunoSEQ multiplex PCR, and TCRdb's table has in-frame clones only and misses some. The repertoire holds about 1 million clones, with around 74% as singletons. J lost 1 base, V lost 4 bases, and 16 bases had no gene match. The germline gives CDR1 ENHRY, CDR2 SYGVKD. The CDR3 consists of 18 residues. Sequenced material: memory CD4+ T cells sorted from blood. Indicated subset: CD45RA-negative fraction. This clonotype was obtained from a man between 18 and 35 years old in good health. The rearrangement uses TRBV10-3 and TRBJ2-7; 7 bases line up with TRBD1. CDR3 nucleotide sequence: TGTGCCATCAGTGGGGGGTGGTCGTCGACAGGGTCTTCCTACGAGCAGTACTTC. Protein sequence: CAISGGWSSTGSSYEQYF.